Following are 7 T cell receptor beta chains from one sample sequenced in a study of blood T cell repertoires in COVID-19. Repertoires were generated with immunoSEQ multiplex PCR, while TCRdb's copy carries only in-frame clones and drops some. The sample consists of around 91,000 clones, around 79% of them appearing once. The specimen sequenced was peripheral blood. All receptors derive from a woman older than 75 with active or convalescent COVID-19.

This chain's CDR3 is CASSVAASGIYNEQFF. CDR3 nucleotide sequence: TGTGCCAGCAGCGTAGCGGCTAGCGGGATCTACAATGAGCAGTTCTTC. The rearrangement links TRBV9 to TRBJ2-1, with 9 bases that match TRBD2. The CDR3 loop spans 16 amino acids. V gave up 0 bases and J gave up 3 bases; unmatched junction bases: 4. Looked up from germline, CDR1 is SGDLS and CDR2 is YYNGEE. The full variable domain, in which reference TRBV9 and TRBJ2-1 provide the parts outside the CDR3, is DSGVTQTPKHLITATGQRVTLRCSPRSGDLSVYWYQQSLDQGLQFLIQYYNGEERAKGNILERFSAQQFPDLHSELNLSSLELGDSALYFCASSVAASGIYNEQFFGPGTRLTVL.

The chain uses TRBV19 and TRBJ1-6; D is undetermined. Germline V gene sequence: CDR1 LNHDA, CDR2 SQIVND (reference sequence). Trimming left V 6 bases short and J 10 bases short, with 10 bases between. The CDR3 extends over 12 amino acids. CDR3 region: CASREVGSPLHF. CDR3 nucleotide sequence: TGTGCCAGTAGAGAGGTCGGATCACCCCTCCACTTT.

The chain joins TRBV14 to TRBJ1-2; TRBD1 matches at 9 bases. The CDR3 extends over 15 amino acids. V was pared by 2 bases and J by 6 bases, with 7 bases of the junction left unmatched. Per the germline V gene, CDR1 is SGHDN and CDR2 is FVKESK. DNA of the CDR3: TGTGCCAGCAGCCAAACGGGACAGGGCGGAGATGGCTACACCTTC. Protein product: CASSQTGQGGDGYTF.

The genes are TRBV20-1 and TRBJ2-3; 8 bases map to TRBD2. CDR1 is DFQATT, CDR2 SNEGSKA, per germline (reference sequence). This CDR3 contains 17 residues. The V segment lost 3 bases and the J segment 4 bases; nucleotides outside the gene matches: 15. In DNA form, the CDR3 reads TGCAGTGCTAGTAAGGTCGCCGGGACTAGTGGGCCAGATACGCAGTATTTT. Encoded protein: CSASKVAGTSGPDTQYF.

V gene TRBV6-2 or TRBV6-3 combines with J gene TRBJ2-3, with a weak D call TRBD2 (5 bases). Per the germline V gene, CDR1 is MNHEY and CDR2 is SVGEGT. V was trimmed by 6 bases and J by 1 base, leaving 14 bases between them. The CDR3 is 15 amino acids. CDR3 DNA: TGTGCCAGCAGCCGGCCCGGGGTGGGCACAGATACGCAGTATTTT. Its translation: CASSRPGVGTDTQYF.

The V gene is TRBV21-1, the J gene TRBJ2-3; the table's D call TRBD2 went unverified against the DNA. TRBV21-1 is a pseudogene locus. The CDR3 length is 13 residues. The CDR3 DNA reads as TGTGCCAGCAGCAATAGGAGCCTCCATACGCAGTATTTT. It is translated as CASSNRSLHTQYF.

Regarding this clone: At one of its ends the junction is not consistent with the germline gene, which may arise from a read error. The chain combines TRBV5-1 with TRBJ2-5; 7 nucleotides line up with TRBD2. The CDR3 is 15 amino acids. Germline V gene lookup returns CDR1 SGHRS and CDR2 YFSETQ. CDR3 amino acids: CASSASPSGQETQYF. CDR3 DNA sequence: TGTGCCAGCAGCGCATCTCCTAGCGGACAAGAGACCCAGTACTTC.